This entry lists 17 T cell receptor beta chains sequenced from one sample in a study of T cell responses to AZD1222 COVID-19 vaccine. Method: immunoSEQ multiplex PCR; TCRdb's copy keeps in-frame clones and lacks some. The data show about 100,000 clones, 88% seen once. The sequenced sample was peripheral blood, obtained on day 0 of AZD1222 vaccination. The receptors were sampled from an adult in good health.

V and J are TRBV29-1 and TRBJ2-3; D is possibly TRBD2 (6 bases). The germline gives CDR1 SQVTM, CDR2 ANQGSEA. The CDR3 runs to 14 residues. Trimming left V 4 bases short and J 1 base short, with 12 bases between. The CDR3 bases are TGCAGCGTTGGAGGAGCGGGCGGCACAGATACGCAGTATTTT. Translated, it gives CSVGGAGGTDTQYF.

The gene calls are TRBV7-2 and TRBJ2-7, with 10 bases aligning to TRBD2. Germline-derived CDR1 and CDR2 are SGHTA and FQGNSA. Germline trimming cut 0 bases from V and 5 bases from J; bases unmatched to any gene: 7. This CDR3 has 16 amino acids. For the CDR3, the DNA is TGTGCCAGCAGCTTAGCCCTAGCGGGAGCTTCCCACGAGCAGTACTTC. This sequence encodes CASSLALAGASHEQYF.

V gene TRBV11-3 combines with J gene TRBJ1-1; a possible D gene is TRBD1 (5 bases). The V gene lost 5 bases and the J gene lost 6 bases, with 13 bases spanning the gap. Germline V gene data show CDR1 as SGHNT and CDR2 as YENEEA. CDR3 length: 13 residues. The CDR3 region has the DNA TGTGCCAGCAGCCCAAGGCTGGGGGCTGAAGCTTTCTTT. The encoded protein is CASSPRLGAEAFF.

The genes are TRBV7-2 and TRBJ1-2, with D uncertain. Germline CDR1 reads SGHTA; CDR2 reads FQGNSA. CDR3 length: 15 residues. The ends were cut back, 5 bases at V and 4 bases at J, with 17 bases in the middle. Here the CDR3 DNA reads TGTGCCAGCAGCCACCGAAGGCTCGAATCCTATGGCTACACCTTC. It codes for CASSHRRLESYGYTF.

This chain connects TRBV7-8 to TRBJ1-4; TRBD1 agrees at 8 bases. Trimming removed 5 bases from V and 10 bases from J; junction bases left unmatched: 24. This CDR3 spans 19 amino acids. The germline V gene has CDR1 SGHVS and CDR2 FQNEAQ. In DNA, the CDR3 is TGTGCCAGCAGCCCCTTTGGCTGGGACAGGATCAAAGCCCAGGGAAAACTGTTTTTT. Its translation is CASSPFGWDRIKAQGKLFF. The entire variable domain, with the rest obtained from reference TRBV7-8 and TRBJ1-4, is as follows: GAGVSQSPRYKVAKRGQDVALRCDPISGHVSLFWYQQALGQGPEFLTYFQNEAQLDKSGLPSDRFFAERPEGSVSTLKIQRTQQEDSAVYLCASSPFGWDRIKAQGKLFFGSGTQLSVL.

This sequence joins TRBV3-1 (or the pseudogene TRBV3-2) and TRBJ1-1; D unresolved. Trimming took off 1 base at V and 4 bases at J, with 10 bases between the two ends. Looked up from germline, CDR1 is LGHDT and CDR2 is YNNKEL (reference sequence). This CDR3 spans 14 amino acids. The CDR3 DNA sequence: TGTGCCAGCAGCCAAGGGTGGGAACCCACTGAAGCTTTCTTT. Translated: CASSQGWEPTEAFF.

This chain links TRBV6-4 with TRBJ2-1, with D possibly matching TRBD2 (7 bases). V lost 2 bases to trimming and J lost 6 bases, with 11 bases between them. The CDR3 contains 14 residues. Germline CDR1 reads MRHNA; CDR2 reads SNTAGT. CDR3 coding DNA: TGTGCCAGCAGTGACGGGGGAGGGGGCAATGAGCAGTTCTTC. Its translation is CASSDGGGGNEQFF.

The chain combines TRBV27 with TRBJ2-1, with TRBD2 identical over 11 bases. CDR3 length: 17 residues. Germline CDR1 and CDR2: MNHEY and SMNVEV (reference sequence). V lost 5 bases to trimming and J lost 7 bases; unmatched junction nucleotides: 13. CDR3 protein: CASSPNPWASGRNEQFF. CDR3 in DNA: TGTGCCAGCAGTCCCAACCCGTGGGCTAGCGGGAGGAATGAGCAGTTCTTC.

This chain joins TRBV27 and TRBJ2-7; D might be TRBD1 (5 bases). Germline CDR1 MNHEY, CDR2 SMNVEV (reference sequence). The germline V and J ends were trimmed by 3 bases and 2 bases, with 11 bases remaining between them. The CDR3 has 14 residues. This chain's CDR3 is CASSFSPDTYEQYF. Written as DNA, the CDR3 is TGTGCCAGCAGTTTTTCCCCGGACACCTACGAGCAGTACTTC.

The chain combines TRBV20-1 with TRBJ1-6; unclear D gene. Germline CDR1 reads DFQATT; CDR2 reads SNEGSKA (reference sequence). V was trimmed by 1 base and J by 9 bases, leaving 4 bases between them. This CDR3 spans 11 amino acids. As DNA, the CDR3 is TGCAGTGCTAGAGGTGTTTCACCCCTCCACTTT. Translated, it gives CSARGVSPLHF.

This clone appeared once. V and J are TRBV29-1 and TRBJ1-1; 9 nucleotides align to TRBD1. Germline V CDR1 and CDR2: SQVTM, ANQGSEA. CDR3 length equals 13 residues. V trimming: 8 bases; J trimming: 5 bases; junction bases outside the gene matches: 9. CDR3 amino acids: CSINRGRGTEAFF. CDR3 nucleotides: TGCAGCATCAACAGGGGGCGCGGGACTGAAGCTTTCTTT.

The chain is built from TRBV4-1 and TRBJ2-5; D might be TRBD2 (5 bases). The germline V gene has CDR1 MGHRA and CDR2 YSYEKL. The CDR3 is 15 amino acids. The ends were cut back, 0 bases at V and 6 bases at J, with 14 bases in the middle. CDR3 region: CASSQESYGDQTQYF. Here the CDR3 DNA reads TGCGCCAGCAGCCAAGAGTCTTACGGGGATCAGACCCAGTACTTC.

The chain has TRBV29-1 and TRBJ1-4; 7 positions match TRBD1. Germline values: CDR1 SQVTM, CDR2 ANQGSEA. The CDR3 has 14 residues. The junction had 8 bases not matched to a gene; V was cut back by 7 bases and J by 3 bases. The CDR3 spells CSARGQVANEKLFF. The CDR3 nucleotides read TGCAGCGCCAGAGGACAGGTTGCTAATGAAAAACTGTTTTTT.

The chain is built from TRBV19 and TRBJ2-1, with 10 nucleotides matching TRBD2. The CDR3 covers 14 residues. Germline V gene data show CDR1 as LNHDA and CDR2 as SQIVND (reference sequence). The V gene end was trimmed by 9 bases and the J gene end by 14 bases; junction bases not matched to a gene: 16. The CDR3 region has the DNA TGTGCCAGCTCGACTAGCGGGCGCGCCCCGGGGAAGTTCTTC. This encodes CASSTSGRAPGKFF.

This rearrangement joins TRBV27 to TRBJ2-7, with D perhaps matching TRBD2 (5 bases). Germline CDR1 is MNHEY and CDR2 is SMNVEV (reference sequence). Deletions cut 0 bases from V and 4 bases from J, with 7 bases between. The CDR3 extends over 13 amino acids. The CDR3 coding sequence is TGTGCCAGCAGTTTATCGGGGAGTTACGAGCAGTACTTC. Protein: CASSLSGSYEQYF.

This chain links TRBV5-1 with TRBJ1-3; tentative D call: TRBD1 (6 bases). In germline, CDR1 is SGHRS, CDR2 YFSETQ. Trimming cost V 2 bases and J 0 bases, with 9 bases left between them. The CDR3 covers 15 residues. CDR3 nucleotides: TGCGCCAGCAGCTTACAGGGCCACTCTGGAAACACCATATATTTT. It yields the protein CASSLQGHSGNTIYF.

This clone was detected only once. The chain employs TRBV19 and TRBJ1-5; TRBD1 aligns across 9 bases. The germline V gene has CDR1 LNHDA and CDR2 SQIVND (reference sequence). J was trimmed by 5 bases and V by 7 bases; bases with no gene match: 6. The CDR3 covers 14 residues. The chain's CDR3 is CASTEDRGDQPQHF. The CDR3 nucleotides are TGTGCCAGTACCGAGGACAGGGGTGATCAGCCCCAGCATTTT. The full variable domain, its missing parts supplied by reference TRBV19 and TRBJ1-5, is DGGITQSPKYLFRKEGQNVTLSCEQNLNHDAMYWYRQDPGQGLRLIYYSQIVNDFQKGDIAEGYSVSREKKESFPLTVTSAQKNPTAFYLCASTEDRGDQPQHFGDGTRLSIL.